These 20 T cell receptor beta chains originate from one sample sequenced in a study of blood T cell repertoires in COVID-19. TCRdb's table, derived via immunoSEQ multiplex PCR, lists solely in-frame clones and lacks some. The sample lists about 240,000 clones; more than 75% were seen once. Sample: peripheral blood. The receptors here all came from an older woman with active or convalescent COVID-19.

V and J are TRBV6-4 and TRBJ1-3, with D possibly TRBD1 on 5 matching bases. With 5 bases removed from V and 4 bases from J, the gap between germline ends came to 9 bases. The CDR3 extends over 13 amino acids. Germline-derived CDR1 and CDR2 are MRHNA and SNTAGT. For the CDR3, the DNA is TGTGCCAGCAGTTCGGACATAGGAAACACCATATATTTT. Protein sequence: CASSSDIGNTIYF.

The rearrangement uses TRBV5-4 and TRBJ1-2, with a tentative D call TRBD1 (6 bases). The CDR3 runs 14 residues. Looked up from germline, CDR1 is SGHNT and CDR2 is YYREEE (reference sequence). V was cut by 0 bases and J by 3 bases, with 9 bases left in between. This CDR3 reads CASSLGQVYYGYTF. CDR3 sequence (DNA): TGTGCCAGCAGCTTGGGACAGGTCTACTATGGCTACACCTTC. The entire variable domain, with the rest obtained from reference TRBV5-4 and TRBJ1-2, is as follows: ETGVTQSPTHLIKTRGQQVTLRCSSQSGHNTVSWYQQALGQGPQFIFQYYREEENGRGNFPPRFSGLQFPNYSSELNVNALELDDSALYLCASSLGQVYYGYTFGSGTRLTVV.

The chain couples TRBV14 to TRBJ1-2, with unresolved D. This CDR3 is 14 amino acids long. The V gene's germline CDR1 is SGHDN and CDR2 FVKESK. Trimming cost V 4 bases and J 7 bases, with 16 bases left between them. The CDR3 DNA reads TGTGCCAGCAGCCCCCGGTGGGAGTTTCTTGGCTACACCTTC. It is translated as CASSPRWEFLGYTF. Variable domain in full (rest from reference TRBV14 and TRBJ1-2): EAGVTQFPSHSVIEKGQTVTLRCDPISGHDNLYWYRRVMGKEIKFLLHFVKESKQDESGMPNNRFLAERTGGTYSTLKVQPAELEDSGVYFCASSPRWEFLGYTFGSGTRLTVV.

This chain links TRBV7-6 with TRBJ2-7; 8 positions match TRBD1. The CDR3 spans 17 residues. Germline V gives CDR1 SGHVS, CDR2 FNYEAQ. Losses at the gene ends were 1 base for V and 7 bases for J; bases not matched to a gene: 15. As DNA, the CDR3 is TGTGCCAGCAGCTTAGGCCCTCTCGGACAGGGAATTTATGAGCAGTACTTC. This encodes CASSLGPLGQGIYEQYF.

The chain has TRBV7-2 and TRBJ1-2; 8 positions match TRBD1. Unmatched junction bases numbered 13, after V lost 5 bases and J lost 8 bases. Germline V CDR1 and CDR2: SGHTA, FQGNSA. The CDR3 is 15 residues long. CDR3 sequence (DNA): TGTGCCAGCAGCGTTAGAGGAACAGGGGGAGGGGGCTACACCTTC. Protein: CASSVRGTGGGGYTF.

The CDR3 region has the DNA TGTGCCAGCAGCTCCTGGGGGGGAGCAGGGGTTCAAAACTATGGCTACACCTTC. This translates into CASSSWGGAGVQNYGYTF. The gene calls are TRBV7-9 and TRBJ1-2, with D tentatively TRBD1 (6 bases). V lost 4 bases and J lost 2, with 23 bases in between. Germline V CDR1 and CDR2: SEHNR, FQNEAQ (reference sequence). The CDR3 runs to 18 residues.

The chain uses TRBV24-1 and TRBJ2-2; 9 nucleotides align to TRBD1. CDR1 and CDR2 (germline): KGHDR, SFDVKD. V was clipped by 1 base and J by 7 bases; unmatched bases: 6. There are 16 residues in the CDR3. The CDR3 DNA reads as TGTGCCACCAGTGATTTCCGGGACAGGGCCAACGGGGAGCTGTTTTTT. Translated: CATSDFRDRANGELFF.

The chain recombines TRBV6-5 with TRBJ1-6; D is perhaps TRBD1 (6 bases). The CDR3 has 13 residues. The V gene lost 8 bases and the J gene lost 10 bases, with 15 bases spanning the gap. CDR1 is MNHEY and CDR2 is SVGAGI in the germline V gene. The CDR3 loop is CASRGGGESPLHF. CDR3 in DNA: TGTGCCAGCCGAGGGGGTGGGGAATCACCCCTCCACTTT.

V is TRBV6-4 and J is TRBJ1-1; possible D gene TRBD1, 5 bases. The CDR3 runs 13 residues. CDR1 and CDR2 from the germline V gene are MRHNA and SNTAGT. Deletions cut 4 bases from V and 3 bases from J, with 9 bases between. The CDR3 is CASSAGSDTEAFF. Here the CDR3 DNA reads TGTGCCAGCAGTGCAGGGTCGGACACTGAAGCTTTCTTT.

The CDR3 sequence: CASSSWGREQFF. DNA for the CDR3: TGTGCCAGCTCTTCATGGGGCCGGGAGCAGTTCTTC. The chain recombines TRBV28 with TRBJ2-1, with TRBD1 as a possible D gene (5 bases). The CDR3 is 12 residues long. V lost 8 bases and J lost 10, with 15 bases in between. The germline V gene encodes CDR1 MDHEN and CDR2 SYDVKM.

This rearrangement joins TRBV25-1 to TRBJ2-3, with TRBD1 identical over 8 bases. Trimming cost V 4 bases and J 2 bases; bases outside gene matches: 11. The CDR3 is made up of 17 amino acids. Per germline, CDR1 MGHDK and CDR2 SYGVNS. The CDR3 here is CASSGGAGQGNTDTQYF. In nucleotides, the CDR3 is TGTGCCAGCAGTGGGGGGGCTGGACAGGGTAACACAGATACGCAGTATTTT.

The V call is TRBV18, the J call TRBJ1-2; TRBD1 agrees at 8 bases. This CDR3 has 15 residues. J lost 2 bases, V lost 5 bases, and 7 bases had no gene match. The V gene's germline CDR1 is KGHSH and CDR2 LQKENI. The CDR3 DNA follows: TGTGCCAGCTCAGCAGCCAGGACAGGGAACTATGGCTACACCTTC. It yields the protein CASSAARTGNYGYTF.

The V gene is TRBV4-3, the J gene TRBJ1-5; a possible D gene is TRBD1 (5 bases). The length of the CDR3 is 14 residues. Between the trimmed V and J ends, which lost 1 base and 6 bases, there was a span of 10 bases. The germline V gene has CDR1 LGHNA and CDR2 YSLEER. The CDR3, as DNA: TGCGCCAGCAGCCAAGTGGGAGGGGTTCAGCCCCAGCATTTT. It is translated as CASSQVGGVQPQHF.

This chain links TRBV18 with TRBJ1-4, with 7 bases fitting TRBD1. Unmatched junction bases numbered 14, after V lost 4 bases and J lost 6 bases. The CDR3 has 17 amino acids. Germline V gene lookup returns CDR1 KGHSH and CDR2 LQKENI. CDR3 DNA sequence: TGTGCCAGCTCACTCAACCAACAGGGGCTCTCGGATGAAAAACTGTTTTTT. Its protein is CASSLNQQGLSDEKLFF. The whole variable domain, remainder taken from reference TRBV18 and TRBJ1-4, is NAGVMQNPRHLVRRRGQEARLRCSPMKGHSHVYWYRQLPEEGLKFMVYLQKENIIDESGMPKERFSAEFPKEGPSILRIQQVVRGDSAAYFCASSLNQQGLSDEKLFFGSGTQLSVL.

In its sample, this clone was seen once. The CDR3 loop reads CASSSDSGGGTNEQFF. Written as DNA, the CDR3 is TGTGCCAGCAGCTCCGATAGCGGGGGGGGGACCAATGAGCAGTTCTTC. The chain combines TRBV6-2 or TRBV6-3 with TRBJ2-1; TRBD2 aligns across 11 bases. This CDR3 has 16 residues. Germline V gene lookup returns CDR1 MNHEY and CDR2 SVGEGT. Trimming cost V 6 bases and J 6 bases; bases outside gene matches: 10.

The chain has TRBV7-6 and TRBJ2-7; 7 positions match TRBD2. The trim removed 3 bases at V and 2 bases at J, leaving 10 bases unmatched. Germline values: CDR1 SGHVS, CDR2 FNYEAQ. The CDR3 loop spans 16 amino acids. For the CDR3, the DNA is TGTGCCAGCAGCTTCCGGGGGGTGGGTCGAACCTACGAGCAGTACTTC. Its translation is CASSFRGVGRTYEQYF.

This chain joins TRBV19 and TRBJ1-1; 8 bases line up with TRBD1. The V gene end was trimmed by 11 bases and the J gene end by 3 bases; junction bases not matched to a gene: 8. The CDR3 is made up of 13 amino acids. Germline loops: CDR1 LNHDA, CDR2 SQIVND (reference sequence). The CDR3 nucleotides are TGTGCCGCGACGGGACAGGCACACACTGAAGCTTTCTTT. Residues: CAATGQAHTEAFF.

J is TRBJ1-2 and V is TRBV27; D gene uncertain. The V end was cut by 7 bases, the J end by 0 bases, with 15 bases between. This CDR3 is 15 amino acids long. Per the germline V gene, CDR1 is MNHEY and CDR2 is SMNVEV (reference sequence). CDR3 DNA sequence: TGTGCCAGCAAGGCGGCAGTTACTACTAACTATGGCTACACCTTC. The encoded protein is CASKAAVTTNYGYTF.

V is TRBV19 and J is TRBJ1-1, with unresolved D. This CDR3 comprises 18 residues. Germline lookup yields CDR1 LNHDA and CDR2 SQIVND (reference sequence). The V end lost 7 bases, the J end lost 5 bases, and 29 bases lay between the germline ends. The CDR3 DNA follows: TGTGCCAGTATACCCCTGATCGGGTCAAGTAGGAGGTGGACTGAAGCTTTCTTT. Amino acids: CASIPLIGSSRRWTEAFF.

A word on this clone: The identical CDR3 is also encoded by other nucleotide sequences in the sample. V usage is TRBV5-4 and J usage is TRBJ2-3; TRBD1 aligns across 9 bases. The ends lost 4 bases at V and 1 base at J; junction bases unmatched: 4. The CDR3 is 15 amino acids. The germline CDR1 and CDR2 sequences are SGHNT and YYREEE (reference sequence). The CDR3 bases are TGTGCCAGCAGCCCTGGGACAGGGCGCACAGATACGCAGTATTTT. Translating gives CASSPGTGRTDTQYF.